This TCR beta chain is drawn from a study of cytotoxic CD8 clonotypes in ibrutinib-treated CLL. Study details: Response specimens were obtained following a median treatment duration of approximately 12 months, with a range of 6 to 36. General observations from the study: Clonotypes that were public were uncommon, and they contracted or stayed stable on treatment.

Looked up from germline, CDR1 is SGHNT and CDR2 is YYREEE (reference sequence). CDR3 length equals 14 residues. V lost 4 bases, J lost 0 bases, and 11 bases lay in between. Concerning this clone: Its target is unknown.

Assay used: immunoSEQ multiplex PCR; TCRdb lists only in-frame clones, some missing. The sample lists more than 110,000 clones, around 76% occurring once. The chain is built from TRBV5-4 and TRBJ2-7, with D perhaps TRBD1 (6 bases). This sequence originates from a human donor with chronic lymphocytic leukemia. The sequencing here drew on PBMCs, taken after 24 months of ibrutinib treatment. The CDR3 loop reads CASSADSFSYEQYF. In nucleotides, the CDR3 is TGTGCCAGCAGCGCGGACAGTTTCTCCTACGAGCAGTACTTC.